Listed below are T cell receptor beta chains from one sample, sequenced in a study of T cells in Graves' hyperthyroidism and ophthalmopathy. One entry per CDR3 protein, called by TCRdb with MiXCR from the multiplex PCR reads. The table shows over 450,000 distinct CDR3 sequences, with roughly 17% occurring only once. Sequencing was carried out using blood. Receptor source: a woman aged 18-29 years with Graves' ophthalmopathy. Both conserved end residues are part of each CDR3. A D gene is named only where the DNA matches it firmly. Not every row has a clone size; where given, it reads once, few, many or a size class.

v_gene: TRBV6-6; d_gene: .; abundance: few; j_gene: TRBJ1-6; CDR3nt: TGTGCCAGCAGTTACCCGGGTTCACCCCTCCACTTT; CDR3aa: CASSYPGSPLHF
v_gene: TRBV2; d_gene: TRBD2; abundance: .; j_gene: TRBJ2-3; CDR3nt: TGTGCCAGCTACCCCGTCCACGGGGGGGCCGGGTATTTT; CDR3aa: CASYPVHGGAGYF
v_gene: TRBV28; d_gene: .; abundance: few; j_gene: TRBJ1-2; CDR3nt: TGTGCCAGCAGTACGGTGGGTGGCTACACCTTC; CDR3aa: CASSTVGGYTF
v_gene: TRBV30; d_gene: .; abundance: many; j_gene: TRBJ1-3; CDR3nt: TGTGCCAGCAGTGGGGCCTCTGGAAACACCATATATTTT; CDR3aa: CASSGASGNTIYF
v_gene: TRBV12-3/TRBV12-4; d_gene: TRBD2; abundance: once; j_gene: TRBJ2-3; CDR3nt: TGTGCCAGCAGACCAGACAGGGCTAGCGGGGGGCCGCGGTTCGTTACGCAGTATTTT; CDR3aa: CASRPDRASGGPRFVTQYF
v_gene: TRBV7-8; d_gene: .; abundance: many; j_gene: TRBJ2-1; CDR3nt: TGTGCCAGCGGGCTCTACAGAGGGTCCTACAATGAGCAGTTCTTC; CDR3aa: CASGLYRGSYNEQFF
v_gene: TRBV6-4; d_gene: .; abundance: few; j_gene: TRBJ2-3; CDR3nt: TGTGCCAGCAGTGACTCTTGGGGGGCAGATACGCAGTATTTT; CDR3aa: CASSDSWGADTQYF
v_gene: TRBV20-1; d_gene: TRBD2; abundance: few; j_gene: TRBJ2-1; CDR3nt: TGCAGTGCCTCGGGACTAGCGGAAAGGGAGCAGTTCTTC; CDR3aa: CSASGLAEREQFF
v_gene: TRBV29-1; d_gene: TRBD2; abundance: few; j_gene: TRBJ2-3; CDR3nt: TGCAGCGTTGAAGCCTTGGGACTAGCGGAGAGCACAGATACGCAGTATTTT; CDR3aa: CSVEALGLAESTDTQYF
v_gene: TRBV2; d_gene: .; abundance: many; j_gene: TRBJ1-2; CDR3nt: TGTGCCAGCAGTGAACAGACCTACTATGGCTACACCTTC; CDR3aa: CASSEQTYYGYTF
v_gene: TRBV6-2/TRBV6-3; d_gene: .; abundance: .; j_gene: TRBJ1-4; CDR3nt: TGTGCCAGCCTCCCCCGGGACCTTAATGAAAAACTGTTTTTT; CDR3aa: CASLPRDLNEKLFF
v_gene: TRBV7-9; d_gene: TRBD2; abundance: many; j_gene: TRBJ2-3; CDR3nt: TGTGCCAGCAGCAAGGGACTAGCCGAGGGTATTTCAGATACGCAGTATTTT; CDR3aa: CASSKGLAEGISDTQYF
v_gene: TRBV3-1; d_gene: .; abundance: few; j_gene: TRBJ2-3; CDR3nt: TGTGCCAGCAGCCAAGAGGTTAGCTTCTCAGATACGCAGTATTTT; CDR3aa: CASSQEVSFSDTQYF
v_gene: TRBV27; d_gene: TRBD2; abundance: many; j_gene: TRBJ2-3; CDR3nt: TGTGCCAGCAGTTTAGTCTTGGGGGGAGGGGTCGCAGATACGCAGTATTTT; CDR3aa: CASSLVLGGGVADTQYF
v_gene: TRBV4-3; d_gene: .; abundance: few; j_gene: TRBJ2-4; CDR3nt: TGCGCCAGCAGCCAAGCTCAGGGGAACATTCAGTACTTC; CDR3aa: CASSQAQGNIQYF
v_gene: TRBV12-3/TRBV12-4; d_gene: TRBD2; abundance: many; j_gene: TRBJ2-7; CDR3nt: TGTGCCAGCAGTGTAGCGGGAGGCCACGAGCAGTACTTC; CDR3aa: CASSVAGGHEQYF
v_gene: TRBV3-1; d_gene: TRBD1; abundance: many; j_gene: TRBJ1-5; CDR3nt: TGTGCAACGAGCCAAGACCTGGGGGACAGGGGGGATGTCCAGCCCCAGCATTTT; CDR3aa: CATSQDLGDRGDVQPQHF
v_gene: TRBV6-1; d_gene: .; abundance: many; j_gene: TRBJ1-5; CDR3nt: TGTGCCAGCAGTGATATAGGGGACGTTCCCAATCAGCCCCAGCATTTT; CDR3aa: CASSDIGDVPNQPQHF
v_gene: TRBV28; d_gene: TRBD1; abundance: many; j_gene: TRBJ2-7; CDR3nt: TGTGCCAGCAGTTCTCCCCGACAGGGGTCATACGAGCAGTACTTC; CDR3aa: CASSSPRQGSYEQYF
v_gene: TRBV28; d_gene: TRBD2; abundance: many; j_gene: TRBJ2-5; CDR3nt: TGTGCCAGCAGCCCTATAGCGGGATCAGAGACCCAGTACTTC; CDR3aa: CASSPIAGSETQYF
v_gene: TRBV3-1; d_gene: .; abundance: many; j_gene: TRBJ1-2; CDR3nt: TGTGCCAGCAGCCTGTCTGTGGGTAGTCAGGCTGGCTACACCTTC; CDR3aa: CASSLSVGSQAGYTF
v_gene: TRBV5-1; d_gene: .; abundance: many; j_gene: TRBJ1-1; CDR3nt: TGTGCCAGCTCACCGGACCCTAACACTGAAGCTTTCTTT; CDR3aa: CASSPDPNTEAFF
v_gene: TRBV15; d_gene: TRBD2; abundance: .; j_gene: TRBJ2-2; CDR3nt: TGTGCCACCAGCTCACCGGGACTAGCGGGATACCCCGGGGAGCTGTTTTTT; CDR3aa: CATSSPGLAGYPGELFF
v_gene: TRBV27; d_gene: .; abundance: many; j_gene: TRBJ2-3; CDR3nt: TGTGCCAGCAGTTGGGGGAAGGCCAGCACAGATACGCAGTATTTT; CDR3aa: CASSWGKASTDTQYF
v_gene: TRBV29-1; d_gene: TRBD2; abundance: many; j_gene: TRBJ2-3; CDR3nt: TGCAGCGTTGTGGCTAGCGGGGGCACAGATACGCAGTATTTT; CDR3aa: CSVVASGGTDTQYF
v_gene: TRBV10-3; d_gene: .; abundance: many; j_gene: TRBJ2-1; CDR3nt: TGTGCCATCAGTGAGAAGGCAGGGTGGAATGAGCAGTTCTTC; CDR3aa: CAISEKAGWNEQFF
v_gene: TRBV9; d_gene: .; abundance: .; j_gene: TRBJ1-4; CDR3nt: TGTGCCAGCAGCGTAGCAGGAGGGGCGGCTAATGAAAAACTGTTTTTT; CDR3aa: CASSVAGGAANEKLFF